This entry is about one T cell receptor (beta chain). V lost 3 bases and J lost 6, with 17 bases in between. The germline V gene encodes CDR1 LGHDT and CDR2 YNNKEL (reference sequence). The CDR3 totals 15 residues. This entry is derived from a study of blood T cell repertoires in COVID-19. In the study overall: The United States, Italy and Spain were the sources of the acute and convalescent COVID-19 samples. Nucleic acid was either cDNA or gDNA, and it came from T cells, B-cell-depleted T cells, or PBMCs.

As originally analysed: Reference gene primer amplification gave nucleated cell count estimates. The data were produced by immunoSEQ multiplex PCR, yet TCRdb's version contains in-frame clones alone and is incomplete. V and J calls and clone size are as listed in that table; D and trimming were resolved from the DNA. The sample yields about 290,000 clones, around four fifths seen once. The origin of this receptor is a woman aged 45 to 65 with active or convalescent COVID-19. Material for sequencing was peripheral blood. The chain carries TRBV3-1 (or the pseudogene TRBV3-2) and TRBJ1-1, with D perhaps matching TRBD1 (5 bases). The CDR3 protein is CASSHRQIGAAEAFF. The CDR3 region has the DNA TGTGCCAGCAGCCACAGACAGATCGGTGCGGCTGAAGCTTTCTTT.